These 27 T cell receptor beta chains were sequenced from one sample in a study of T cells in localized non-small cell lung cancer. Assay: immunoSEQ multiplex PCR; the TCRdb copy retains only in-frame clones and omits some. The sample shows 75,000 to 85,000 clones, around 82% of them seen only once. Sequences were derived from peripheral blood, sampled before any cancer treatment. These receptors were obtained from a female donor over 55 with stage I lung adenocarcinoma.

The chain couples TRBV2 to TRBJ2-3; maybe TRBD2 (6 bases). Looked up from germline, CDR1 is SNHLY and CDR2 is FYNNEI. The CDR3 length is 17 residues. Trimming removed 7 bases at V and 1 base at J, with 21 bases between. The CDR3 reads CASKGLGLPARTDTQYF. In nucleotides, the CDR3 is TGTGCCAGCAAAGGACTGGGACTCCCGGCCCGCACAGATACGCAGTATTTT. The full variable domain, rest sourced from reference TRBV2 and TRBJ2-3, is EPEVTQTPSHQVTQMGQEVILRCVPISNHLYFYWYRQILGQKVEFLVSFYNNEISEKSEIFDDQFSVERPDGSNFTLKIRSTKLEDSAMYFCASKGLGLPARTDTQYFGPGTRLTVL.

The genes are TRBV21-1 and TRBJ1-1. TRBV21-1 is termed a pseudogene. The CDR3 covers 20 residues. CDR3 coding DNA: TGTGCCAGCAGCAAACGAACCGGATCCCCCGGGAGCGGTAAGAACACTGAAGCTTTCTTT. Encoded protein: CASSKRTGSPGSGKNTEAFF.

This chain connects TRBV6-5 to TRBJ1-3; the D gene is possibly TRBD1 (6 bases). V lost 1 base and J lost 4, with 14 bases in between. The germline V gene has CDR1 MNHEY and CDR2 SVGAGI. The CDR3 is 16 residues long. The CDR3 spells CASSYFSGAGGNTIYF. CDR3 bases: TGTGCCAGCAGTTACTTCTCGGGGGCGGGAGGAAACACCATATATTTT.

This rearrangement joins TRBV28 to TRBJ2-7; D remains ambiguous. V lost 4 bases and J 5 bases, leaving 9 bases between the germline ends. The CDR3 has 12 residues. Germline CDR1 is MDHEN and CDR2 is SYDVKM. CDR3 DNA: TGTGCCAGCAGTTCAGGACCGCACGAGCAGTACTTC. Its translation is CASSSGPHEQYF.

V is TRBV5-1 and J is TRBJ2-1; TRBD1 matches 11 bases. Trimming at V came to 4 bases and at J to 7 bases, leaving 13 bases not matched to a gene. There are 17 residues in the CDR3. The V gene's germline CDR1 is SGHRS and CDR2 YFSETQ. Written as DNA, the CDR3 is TGCGCCAGCAGCCGGGTCGGGACAGGGGGTTTGGGGAATGAGCAGTTCTTC. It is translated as CASSRVGTGGLGNEQFF.

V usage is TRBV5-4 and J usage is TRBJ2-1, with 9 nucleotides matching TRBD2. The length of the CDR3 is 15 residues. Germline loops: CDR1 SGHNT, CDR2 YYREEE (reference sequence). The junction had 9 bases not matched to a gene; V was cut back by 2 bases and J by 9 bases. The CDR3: CASSFGGRAVLEQFF. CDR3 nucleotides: TGTGCCAGCAGCTTCGGCGGGAGGGCCGTCCTTGAGCAGTTCTTC.

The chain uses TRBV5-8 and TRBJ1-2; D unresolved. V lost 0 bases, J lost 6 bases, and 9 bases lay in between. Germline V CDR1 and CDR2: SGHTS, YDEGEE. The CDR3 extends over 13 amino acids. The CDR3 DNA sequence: TGTGCCAGCAGCTTGGCCCTAAAGGATGGCTACACCTTC. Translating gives CASSLALKDGYTF. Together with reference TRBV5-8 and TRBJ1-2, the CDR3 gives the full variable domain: EAGVTQSPTHLIKTRGQQATLRCSPISGHTSVYWYQQALGLGLQFLLWYDEGEERNRGNFPPRFSGRQFPNYSSELNVNALELEDSALYLCASSLALKDGYTFGSGTRLTVV.

This CDR3 is CASSRLGGSSAEAFF. In DNA, the CDR3 is TGCGCCAGCAGCCGGCTGGGGGGTAGTTCTGCTGAAGCTTTCTTT. This rearrangement joins TRBV4-1 to TRBJ1-1; a weak D match, TRBD1 (5 bases). The CDR3 runs to 15 residues. Trimming cost V 4 bases and J 6 bases, with 18 bases left between them. Germline CDR1 MGHRA, CDR2 YSYEKL.

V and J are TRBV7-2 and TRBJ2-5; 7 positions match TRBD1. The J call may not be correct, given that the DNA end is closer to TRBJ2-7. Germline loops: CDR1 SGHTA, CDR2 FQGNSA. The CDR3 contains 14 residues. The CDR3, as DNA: TGTGCCAGCAGCCCCGACAGGGAACGCCACGAGCAGTACTTC. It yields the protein CASSPDRERHEQYF.

The CDR3, as DNA: TGTGCCAGCAGTCCGGGACAGGAGGGGGTTTTCGAGCAGTACTTC. It codes for CASSPGQEGVFEQYF. The V call is TRBV6-6, the J call TRBJ2-7; 8 positions agree with TRBD1. Germline V gene data show CDR1 as MNHNY and CDR2 as SVGAGI (reference sequence). Trimming removed 5 bases from V and 6 bases from J; junction bases left unmatched: 12. This CDR3 is 15 amino acids long.

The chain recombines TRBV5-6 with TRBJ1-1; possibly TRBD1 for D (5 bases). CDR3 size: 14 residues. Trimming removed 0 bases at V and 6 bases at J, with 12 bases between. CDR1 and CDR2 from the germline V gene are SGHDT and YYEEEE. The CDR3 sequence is CASSLVGPVPEAFF. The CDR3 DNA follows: TGTGCCAGCAGCTTGGTGGGGCCAGTCCCTGAAGCTTTCTTT.

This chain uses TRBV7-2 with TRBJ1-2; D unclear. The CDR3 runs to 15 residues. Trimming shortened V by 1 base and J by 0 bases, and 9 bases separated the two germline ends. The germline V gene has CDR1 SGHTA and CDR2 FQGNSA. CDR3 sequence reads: CASSLGGGTNYGYTF. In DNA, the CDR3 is TGTGCCAGCAGCTTAGGAGGCGGGACTAACTATGGCTACACCTTC.

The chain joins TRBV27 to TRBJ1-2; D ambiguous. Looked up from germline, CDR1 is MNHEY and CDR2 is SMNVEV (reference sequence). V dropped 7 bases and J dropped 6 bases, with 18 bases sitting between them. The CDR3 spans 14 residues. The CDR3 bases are TGTGCCAGCAAAGTGGGTCGGAGCGGTCATGGCTACACCTTC. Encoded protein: CASKVGRSGHGYTF.

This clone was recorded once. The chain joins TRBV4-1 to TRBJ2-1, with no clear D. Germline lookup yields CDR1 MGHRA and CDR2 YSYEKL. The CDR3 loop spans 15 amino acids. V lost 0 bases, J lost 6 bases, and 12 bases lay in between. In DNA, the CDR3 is TGCGCCAGCAGCCAAGAACCTAGTACCTCCAATGAGCAGTTCTTC. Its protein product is CASSQEPSTSNEQFF.

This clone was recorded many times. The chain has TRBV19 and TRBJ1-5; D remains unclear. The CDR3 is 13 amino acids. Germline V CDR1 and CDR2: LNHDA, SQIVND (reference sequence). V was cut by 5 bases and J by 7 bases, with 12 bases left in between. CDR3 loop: CASSDRVGQPQHF. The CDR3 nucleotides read TGTGCCAGTAGTGATAGGGTTGGGCAGCCCCAGCATTTT.

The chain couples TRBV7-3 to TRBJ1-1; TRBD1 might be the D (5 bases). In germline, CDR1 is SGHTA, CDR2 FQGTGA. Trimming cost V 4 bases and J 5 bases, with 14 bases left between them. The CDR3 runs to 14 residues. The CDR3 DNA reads TGTGCCAGCAGCTGGAGGGGCAGGGAAACTGAAGCTTTCTTT. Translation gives CASSWRGRETEAFF. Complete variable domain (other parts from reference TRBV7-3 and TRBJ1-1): GAGVSQTPSNKVTEKGKYVELRCDPISGHTALYWYRQSLGQGPEFLIYFQGTGAADDSGLPNDRFFAVRPEGSVSTLKIQRTERGDSAVYLCASSWRGRETEAFFGQGTRLTVV.

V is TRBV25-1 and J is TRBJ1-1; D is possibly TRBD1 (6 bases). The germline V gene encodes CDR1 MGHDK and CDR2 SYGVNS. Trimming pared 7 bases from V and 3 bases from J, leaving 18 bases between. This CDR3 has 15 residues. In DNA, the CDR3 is TGTGCCAGCAATAACCCAGGGGCCGGGGACACTGAAGCTTTCTTT. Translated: CASNNPGAGDTEAFF. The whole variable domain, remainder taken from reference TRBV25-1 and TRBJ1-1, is EADIYQTPRYLVIGTGKKITLECSQTMGHDKMYWYQQDPGMELHLIHYSYGVNSTEKGDLSSESTVSRIRTEHFPLTLESARPSHTSQYLCASNNPGAGDTEAFFGQGTRLTVV.

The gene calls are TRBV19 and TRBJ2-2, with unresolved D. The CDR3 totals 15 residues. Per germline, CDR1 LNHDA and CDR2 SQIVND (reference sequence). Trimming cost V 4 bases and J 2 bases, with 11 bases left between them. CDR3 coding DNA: TGTGCCAGTAGTACGGCAGGACGAAACACCGGGGAGCTGTTTTTT. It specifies CASSTAGRNTGELFF.

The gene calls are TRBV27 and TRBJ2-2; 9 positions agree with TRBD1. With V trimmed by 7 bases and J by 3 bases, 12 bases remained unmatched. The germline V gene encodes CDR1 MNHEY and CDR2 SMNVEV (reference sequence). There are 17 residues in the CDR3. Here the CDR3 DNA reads TGTGCCAGCACCCTGGGGTGGACAGGGGTCGACACCGGGGAGCTGTTTTTT. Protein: CASTLGWTGVDTGELFF.

The chain's CDR3 is CASSLVRGQGSFNSPLHF. As DNA, the CDR3 is TGTGCCAGCAGCTTAGTCAGGGGGCAGGGAAGTTTTAATTCACCCCTCCACTTT. This chain links TRBV7-2 with TRBJ1-6, with 8 bases matching TRBD1. Trimming at V came to 1 base and at J to 6 bases, leaving 11 bases not matched to a gene. There are 18 residues in the CDR3. CDR1 SGHTA and CDR2 FQGNSA come from the germline V gene.

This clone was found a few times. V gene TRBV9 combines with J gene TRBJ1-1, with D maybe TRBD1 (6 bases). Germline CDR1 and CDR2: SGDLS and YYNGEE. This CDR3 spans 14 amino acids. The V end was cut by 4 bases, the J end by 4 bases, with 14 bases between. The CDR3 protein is CASSRSGAATEAFF. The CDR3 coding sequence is TGTGCCAGCAGCCGATCAGGGGCTGCCACTGAAGCTTTCTTT.

The CDR3 DNA is TGTGCCAGCAGCTTAGGCGGGAGTGGGGAGACCCAGTACTTC. Translating it yields CASSLGGSGETQYF. The chain links TRBV11-3 to TRBJ2-5; TRBD2 matches at 7 bases. V lost 1 base to trimming and J lost 5 bases; unmatched junction nucleotides: 4. The CDR3 contains 14 residues. Germline V gives CDR1 SGHNT, CDR2 YENEEA.

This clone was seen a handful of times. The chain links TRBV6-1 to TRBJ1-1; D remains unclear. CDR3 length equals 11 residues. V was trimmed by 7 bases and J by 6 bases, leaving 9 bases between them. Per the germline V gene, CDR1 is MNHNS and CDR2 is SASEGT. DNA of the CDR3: TGTGCCAGCACCAACGGAGCTGAAGCTTTCTTT. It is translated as CASTNGAEAFF.

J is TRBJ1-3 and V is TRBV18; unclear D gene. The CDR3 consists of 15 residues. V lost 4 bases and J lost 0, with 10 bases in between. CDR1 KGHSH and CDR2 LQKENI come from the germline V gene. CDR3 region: CASSLAASSGNTIYF. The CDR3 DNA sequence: TGTGCCAGCTCACTAGCAGCCTCCTCTGGAAACACCATATATTTT.

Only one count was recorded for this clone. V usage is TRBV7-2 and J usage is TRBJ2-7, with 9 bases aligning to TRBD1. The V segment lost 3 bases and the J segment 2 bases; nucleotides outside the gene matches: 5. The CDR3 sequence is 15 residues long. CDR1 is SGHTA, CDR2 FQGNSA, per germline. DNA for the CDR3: TGTGCCAGCAGCTTCACAGGGGGCTTACCCTACGAGCAGTACTTC. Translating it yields CASSFTGGLPYEQYF.

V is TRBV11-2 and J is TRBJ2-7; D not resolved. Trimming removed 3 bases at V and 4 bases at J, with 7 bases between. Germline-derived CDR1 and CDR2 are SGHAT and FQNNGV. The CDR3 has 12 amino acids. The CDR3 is CASSFRAYEQYF. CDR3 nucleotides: TGTGCCAGCAGCTTCCGTGCTTACGAGCAGTACTTC.

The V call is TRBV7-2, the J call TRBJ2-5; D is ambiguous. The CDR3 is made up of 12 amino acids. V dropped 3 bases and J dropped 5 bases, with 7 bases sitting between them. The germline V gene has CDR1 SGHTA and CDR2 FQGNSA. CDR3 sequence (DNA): TGTGCCAGCAGCTTCAGCGAGGAGACCCAGTACTTC. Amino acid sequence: CASSFSEETQYF.